The 26 T cell receptor beta chains below come from one sample, sequenced in a study of blood T cell repertoires in COVID-19. Profiled with immunoSEQ multiplex PCR; TCRdb holds only in-frame clones, not every one. The table records more than 110,000 clones, 88% of them present only once. Source material: peripheral blood. The receptors shown here come from a man aged 45-60 years with active or convalescent COVID-19.

This chain links TRBV3-1 (or the pseudogene TRBV3-2) with TRBJ2-6, with D perhaps matching TRBD1 (6 bases). The CDR3 is 16 amino acids. V lost 4 bases and J lost 4, with 14 bases in between. The germline V gene encodes CDR1 LGHDT and CDR2 YNNKEL (reference sequence). The CDR3, as DNA: TGTGCCAGCAGCCGAGGACAGCTGGGGGGGGCCAACGTCCTGACTTTC. Amino acids: CASSRGQLGGANVLTF.

The gene calls are TRBV28 and TRBJ1-2; 9 bases are shared with TRBD1. This CDR3 region has 16 residues. V shed 6 bases, J shed 4 bases, and the junction held 12 bases outside the gene matches. CDR1 and CDR2 from the germline V gene are MDHEN and SYDVKM. The CDR3: CASSTEGQGDLYGYTF. Written as DNA, the CDR3 is TGTGCCAGCAGCACCGAGGGACAGGGCGACCTCTATGGCTACACCTTC.

The chain is built from TRBV4-2 and TRBJ2-7, with TRBD1 identical over 9 bases. Germline V gene data show CDR1 as LGHNA and CDR2 as YNFKEQ. The trim removed 4 bases at V and 2 bases at J, leaving 9 bases unmatched. CDR3 length: 16 amino acids. CDR3 sequence (DNA): TGTGCCAGCAGCCCGTTGGCGGGACAGGGCCCCTACGAGCAGTACTTC. Translation: CASSPLAGQGPYEQYF.

The V call is TRBV30, the J call TRBJ2-3, with 7 bases fitting TRBD2. This CDR3 region has 13 residues. The germline V gene has CDR1 GTSNPN and CDR2 SVGIG (reference sequence). J gave up 0 bases and V 8 bases, and 5 bases lay outside the gene matches. CDR3 protein: CALGRESTDTQYF. The DNA of the CDR3 is TGTGCCCTGGGGCGGGAGAGCACAGATACGCAGTATTTT.

J is TRBJ1-2 and V is TRBV19; 7 positions match TRBD1. The CDR3 spans 14 residues. CDR1 LNHDA and CDR2 SQIVND come from the germline V gene (reference sequence). The V and J ends lost 1 base and 4 bases, in that order; junction bases with no gene match: 3. This CDR3 reads CASSIAGTAYGYTF. In nucleotides, the CDR3 is TGTGCCAGTAGTATAGCCGGGACAGCCTATGGCTACACCTTC.

This clone showed up just a few times. The CDR3 is CASSLDHRVPNEKLFF. The CDR3 DNA reads as TGTGCCAGCAGCTTAGATCACAGGGTACCTAATGAAAAACTGTTTTTT. The rearrangement links TRBV11-3 to TRBJ1-4, with a tentative D call TRBD1 (6 bases). This CDR3 region has 16 residues. V lost 0 bases to trimming and J lost 3 bases, with 11 bases between them. Germline CDR1 SGHNT, CDR2 YENEEA.

This clone was counted between two and nine times. This chain joins TRBV7-2 and TRBJ1-5, with D possibly TRBD1 on 5 matching bases. V was shortened by 2 bases and J by 0 bases, with 8 bases between the two germline ends. The CDR3 contains 15 residues. Germline assignment: CDR1 SGHTA and CDR2 FQGNSA. CDR3 loop: CASSLQGASNQPQHF. In DNA, the CDR3 is TGTGCCAGCAGCTTACAGGGTGCTAGCAATCAGCCCCAGCATTTT. Full variable domain (rest looked up from reference TRBV7-2 and TRBJ1-5): GAGVSQSPSNKVTEKGKDVELRCDPISGHTALYWYRQSLGQGLEFLIYFQGNSAPDKSGLPSDRFSAERTGGSVSTLTIQRTQQEDSAVYLCASSLQGASNQPQHFGDGTRLSIL.

This clone was observed once. The chain employs TRBV6-6 and TRBJ2-2, with D perhaps TRBD2 (5 bases). CDR1 and CDR2 from the germline V gene are MNHNY and SVGAGI (reference sequence). The CDR3 has 16 residues. V lost 10 bases, J lost 0 bases, and 18 bases lay in between. In DNA, the CDR3 is TGTGCCACCCTGCCGCCTCTAGCAACGAACACCGGGGAGCTGTTTTTT. Protein: CATLPPLATNTGELFF.

The chain joins TRBV11-2 to TRBJ2-1, with 10 bases aligning to TRBD1. The CDR3 loop spans 16 amino acids. J was trimmed by 9 bases and V by 0 bases; bases with no gene match: 8. Germline-derived CDR1 and CDR2 are SGHAT and FQNNGV. CDR3 sequence: CASSLEGDRGVVEQFF. CDR3 nucleotide sequence: TGTGCCAGCAGCTTAGAAGGGGACAGGGGAGTTGTTGAGCAGTTCTTC.

The chain employs TRBV7-3 and TRBJ1-1, with unresolved D. This CDR3 spans 15 amino acids. V shed 2 bases and J shed 1 base, with 11 bases lying between them. CDR1 and CDR2 from the germline V gene are SGHTA and FQGTGA. The CDR3 DNA reads TGTGCCAGCAGCTTAGAGAGGGTCAGGAACACTGAAGCTTTCTTT. This codes for CASSLERVRNTEAFF.

In this sample, this clone turned up once. The chain has TRBV6-5 and TRBJ1-2; possible D gene TRBD1, 6 bases. The ends were cut back, 8 bases at V and 4 bases at J, with 11 bases in the middle. The germline CDR1 and CDR2 sequences are MNHEY and SVGAGI. This CDR3 region has 12 residues. This CDR3 is CASRDIGYGYTF. In nucleotides, the CDR3 is TGTGCCAGCCGGGACATTGGCTATGGCTACACCTTC.

The genes are TRBV7-3 and TRBJ1-5, with 10 bases identical to TRBD1. With 4 bases clipped from V and 7 bases from J, the junction kept 4 bases outside the gene matches. This CDR3 spans 14 amino acids. CDR1 is SGHTA, CDR2 FQGTGA, per germline. CDR3 region: CASSSGQGGQPQHF. In DNA, the CDR3 is TGTGCCAGCAGCTCCGGACAGGGGGGGCAGCCCCAGCATTTT.

The rearrangement joins TRBV11-2 to TRBJ2-7; D might be TRBD2 (5 bases). V was trimmed by 7 bases and J by 6 bases, leaving 25 bases between them. The length of the CDR3 is 16 residues. Germline CDR1 is SGHAT and CDR2 is FQNNGV. This chain's CDR3 is CASKRPMGGREGEQYF. In DNA form, the CDR3 reads TGTGCCAGCAAGCGACCTATGGGTGGCCGCGAGGGCGAGCAGTACTTC.

The rearrangement uses TRBV9 and TRBJ2-7, with D perhaps TRBD1 (5 bases). CDR1 is SGDLS and CDR2 is YYNGEE in the germline V gene. This CDR3 spans 14 amino acids. V was clipped by 0 bases and J by 2 bases, with 9 bases between them. The CDR3 nucleotides read TGTGCCAGCAGCGTAGTCAGGGATACCTACGAGCAGTACTTC. Translated: CASSVVRDTYEQYF.

This rearrangement joins TRBV29-1 to TRBJ2-1; 8 nucleotides agree with TRBD1. Germline V lookup: CDR1 SQVTM, CDR2 ANQGSEA. The CDR3 covers 14 residues. After removal of 7 bases from V and 9 bases from J, the junction contained 14 bases not matched to a gene. The CDR3 is CSAAERTGQTEQFF. CDR3 coding DNA: TGCAGCGCCGCTGAGAGGACAGGGCAAACTGAGCAGTTCTTC.

The rearrangement uses TRBV28 and TRBJ1-5; TRBD1 might be the D (5 bases). This CDR3 has 15 amino acids. Between the trimmed V and J ends, which lost 10 bases and 2 bases, there was a span of 18 bases. The germline CDR1 and CDR2 sequences are MDHEN and SYDVKM. CDR3 sequence reads: CAIKGMERRNQPQHF. The DNA for the CDR3 is TGTGCCATAAAGGGGATGGAACGGCGCAATCAGCCCCAGCATTTT.

The V call is TRBV4-3, the J call TRBJ1-2; perhaps TRBD1 as D (6 bases). The CDR3 totals 16 residues. The V and J ends lost 0 bases and 8 bases respectively, with 19 bases between them. Germline assignment: CDR1 LGHNA and CDR2 YSLEER. The CDR3 coding sequence is TGCGCCAGCAGCCAAGAAAGGGGCCGGGGGGCGCGGGGCTACACCTTC. Protein: CASSQERGRGARGYTF.

This clone has only a few counts. This chain joins TRBV6-5 and TRBJ2-7; no clear D. CDR1 is MNHEY, CDR2 SVGAGI, per germline. The CDR3 loop spans 15 amino acids. V was trimmed by 2 bases and J by 2 bases, leaving 13 bases between them. In nucleotides, the CDR3 is TGTGCCAGCAGTTACCGTGCGGCCCGCACCTACGAGCAGTACTTC. Translated, it gives CASSYRAARTYEQYF.

The V gene is TRBV4-2, the J gene TRBJ2-7; D might be TRBD2 (5 bases). In germline, CDR1 is LGHNA, CDR2 YNFKEQ. Trimming pared 1 base from V and 2 bases from J, leaving 9 bases between. CDR3 length: 14 residues. CDR3 DNA sequence: TGTGCCAGCAGCCAAGGGACTCCTCCCTACGAGCAGTACTTC. Translating it yields CASSQGTPPYEQYF.

This clone was picked up one time. The rearrangement links TRBV5-1 to TRBJ2-5; 8 positions agree with TRBD1. Per germline, CDR1 SGHRS and CDR2 YFSETQ. With V trimmed by 3 bases and J by 5 bases, 9 bases remained unmatched. The length of the CDR3 is 15 residues. The CDR3 DNA reads TGCGCCAGCAGCTCGGGAGCAGGGGGCAGGGAGACCCAGTACTTC. Protein sequence: CASSSGAGGRETQYF.

The chain uses TRBV28 and TRBJ1-5; TRBD1 matches 7 bases. V gave up 6 bases and J gave up 0 bases; unmatched junction bases: 8. The CDR3 length is 16 residues. The germline gives CDR1 MDHEN, CDR2 SYDVKM. CDR3 DNA: TGTGCCAGCAGCCGTGAACAGGGGCCTAGCAATCAGCCCCAGCATTTT. Protein product: CASSREQGPSNQPQHF.

The DNA for the CDR3 is TGTGCCAGCAGTGCCCGAGCCCCCCGGGGCTACGAGCAGTACTTC. Translating it yields CASSARAPRGYEQYF. J is TRBJ2-7 and V is TRBV28, with D perhaps matching TRBD2 (5 bases). The germline V and J ends were trimmed by 5 bases and 3 bases, with 17 bases remaining between them. The CDR3 consists of 15 residues. Germline lookup yields CDR1 MDHEN and CDR2 SYDVKM. The full variable domain, in which reference TRBV28 and TRBJ2-7 provide the parts outside the CDR3, is DVKVTQSSRYLVKRTGEKVFLECVQDMDHENMFWYRQDPGLGLRLIYFSYDVKMKEKGDIPEGYSVSREKKERFSLILESASTNQTSMYLCASSARAPRGYEQYFGPGTRLTVT.

V gene TRBV6-5 combines with J gene TRBJ1-2, with 10 bases lining up with TRBD1. The J segment lost 4 bases and the V segment lost 5 bases, leaving 7 bases of the junction unmatched. Per the germline V gene, CDR1 is MNHEY and CDR2 is SVGAGI. The CDR3 covers 15 residues. The DNA for the CDR3 is TGTGCCAGCAGTCCAACGACAGGGGGCGGCTATGGCTACACCTTC. Protein sequence: CASSPTTGGGYGYTF.

Only one count was recorded for this clone. The V gene is TRBV7-3, the J gene TRBJ2-1; the D gene is possibly TRBD1 (5 bases). The V gene's germline CDR1 is SGHTA and CDR2 FQGTGA. The CDR3 spans 15 residues. Between the trimmed V and J ends, which lost 1 base and 9 bases, there was a span of 16 bases. As DNA, the CDR3 is TGTGCCAGCAGCTTAAAGACAGCTATTGTCAGTGAGCAGTTCTTC. It encodes CASSLKTAIVSEQFF.

The gene calls are TRBV29-1 and TRBJ2-7; 7 nucleotides line up with TRBD2. Germline CDR1 SQVTM, CDR2 ANQGSEA. With 3 bases clipped from V and 3 bases from J, the junction kept 2 bases outside the gene matches. This CDR3 has 12 amino acids. CDR3 amino acids: CSVEGEGYEQYF. The CDR3 nucleotides are TGCAGCGTTGAGGGGGAGGGCTACGAGCAGTACTTC.

V usage is TRBV6-6 and J usage is TRBJ2-7; D gene uncertain. The CDR3 is 13 amino acids. The germline CDR1 and CDR2 sequences are MNHNY and SVGAGI (reference sequence). V lost 6 bases and J lost 4, with 13 bases in between. The CDR3, as DNA: TGTGCCAGCAGCATTCGCACGGGTTACGAGCAGTACTTC. Encoded protein: CASSIRTGYEQYF.